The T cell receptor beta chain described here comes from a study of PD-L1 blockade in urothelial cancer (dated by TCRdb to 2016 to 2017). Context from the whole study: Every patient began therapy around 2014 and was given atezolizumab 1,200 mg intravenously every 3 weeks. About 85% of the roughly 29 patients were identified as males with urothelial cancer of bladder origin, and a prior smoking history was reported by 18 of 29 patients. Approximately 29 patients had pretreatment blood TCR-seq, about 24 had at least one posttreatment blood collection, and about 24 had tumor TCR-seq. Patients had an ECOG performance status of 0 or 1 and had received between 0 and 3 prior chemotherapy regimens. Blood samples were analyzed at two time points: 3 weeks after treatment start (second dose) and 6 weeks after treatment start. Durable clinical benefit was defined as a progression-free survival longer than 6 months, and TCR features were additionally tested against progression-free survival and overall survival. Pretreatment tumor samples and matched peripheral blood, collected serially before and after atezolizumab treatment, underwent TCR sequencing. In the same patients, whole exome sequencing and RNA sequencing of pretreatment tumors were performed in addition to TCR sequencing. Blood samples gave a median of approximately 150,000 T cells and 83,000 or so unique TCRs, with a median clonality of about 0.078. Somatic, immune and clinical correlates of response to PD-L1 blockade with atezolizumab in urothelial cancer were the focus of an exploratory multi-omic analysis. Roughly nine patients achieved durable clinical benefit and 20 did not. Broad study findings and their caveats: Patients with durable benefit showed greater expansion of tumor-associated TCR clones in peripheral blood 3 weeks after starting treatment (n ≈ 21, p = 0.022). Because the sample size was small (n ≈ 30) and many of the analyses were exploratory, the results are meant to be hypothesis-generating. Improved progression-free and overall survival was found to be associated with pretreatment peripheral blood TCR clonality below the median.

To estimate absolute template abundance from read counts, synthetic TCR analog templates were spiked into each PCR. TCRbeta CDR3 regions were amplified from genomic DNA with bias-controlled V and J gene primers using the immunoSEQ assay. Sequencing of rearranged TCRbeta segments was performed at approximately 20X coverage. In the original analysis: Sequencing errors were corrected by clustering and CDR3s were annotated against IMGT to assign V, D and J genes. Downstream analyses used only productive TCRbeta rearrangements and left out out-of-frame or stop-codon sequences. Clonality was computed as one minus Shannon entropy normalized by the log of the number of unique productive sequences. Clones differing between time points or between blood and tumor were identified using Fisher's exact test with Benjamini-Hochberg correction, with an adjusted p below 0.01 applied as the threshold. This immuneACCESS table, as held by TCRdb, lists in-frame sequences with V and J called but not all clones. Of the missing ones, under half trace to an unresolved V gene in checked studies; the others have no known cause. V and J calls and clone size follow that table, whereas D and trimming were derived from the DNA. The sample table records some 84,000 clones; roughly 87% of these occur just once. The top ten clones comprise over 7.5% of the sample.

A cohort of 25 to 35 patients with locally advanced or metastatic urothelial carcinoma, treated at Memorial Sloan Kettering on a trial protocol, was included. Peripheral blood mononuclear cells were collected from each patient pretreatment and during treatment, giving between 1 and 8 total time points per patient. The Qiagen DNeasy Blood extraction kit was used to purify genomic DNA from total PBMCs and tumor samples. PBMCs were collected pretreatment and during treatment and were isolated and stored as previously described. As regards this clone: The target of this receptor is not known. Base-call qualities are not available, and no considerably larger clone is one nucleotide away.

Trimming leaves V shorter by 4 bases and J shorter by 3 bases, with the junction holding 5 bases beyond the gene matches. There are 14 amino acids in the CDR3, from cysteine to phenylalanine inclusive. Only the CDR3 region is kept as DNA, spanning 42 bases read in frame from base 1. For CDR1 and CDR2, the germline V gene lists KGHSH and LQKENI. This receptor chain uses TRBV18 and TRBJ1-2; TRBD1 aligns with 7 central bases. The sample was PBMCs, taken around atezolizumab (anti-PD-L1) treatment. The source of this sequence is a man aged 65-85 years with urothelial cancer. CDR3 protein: CASSRDRDDYGYTF. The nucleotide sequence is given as TGTGCCAGCTCACGCGACAGGGACGACTATGGCTACACCTTC.